The next 23 T cell receptor beta chains were all read from a single sample in a study of shared T cell receptors in the human thymus. The assay was immunoSEQ multiplex PCR, and TCRdb's table has in-frame clones only and misses some. The sample includes roughly 560,000 clones, around 78% of them seen just once. The data also belong to a second study, concerning human thymus T cells.

Sequencing input: thymocytes. The receptors here all came from a boy in the first two years of life with a congenital heart defect.

V and J are TRBV21-1 and TRBJ1-5; the D segment call TRBD1 is taken from the table without a DNA check. TRBV21-1 is a pseudogene segment. This CDR3 comprises 15 residues. This chain's CDR3 is CASSKCSGRGEPQHF. CDR3 sequence (DNA): TGTGCCAGCAGCAAATGTAGCGGCAGGGGGGAGCCCCAGCATTTT.

V usage is TRBV6-5 and J usage is TRBJ2-7; 10 nucleotides line up with TRBD2. The CDR3 is 16 amino acids. CDR1 is MNHEY and CDR2 is SVGAGI in the germline V gene. V shed 1 base and J 4 bases; nucleotides not matched to a gene: 7. The CDR3 here is CASSYLGGLASYEQYF. The CDR3 DNA reads TGTGCCAGCAGTTACTTAGGGGGACTAGCGAGTTACGAGCAGTACTTC.

CDR3 sequence: CASSIADSVKQGLNQPQHF. The CDR3 DNA reads as TGTGCCAGTAGTATTGCGGACAGCGTCAAGCAGGGGTTAAATCAGCCCCAGCATTTT. The chain joins TRBV19 to TRBJ1-5; the D gene is possibly TRBD1 (6 bases). The germline gives CDR1 LNHDA, CDR2 SQIVND (reference sequence). With 3 bases removed from V and 4 bases from J, the gap between germline ends came to 25 bases. The CDR3 consists of 19 residues.

The chain employs TRBV30 and TRBJ1-2; possible D gene TRBD1, 5 bases. The CDR3 has 12 amino acids. CDR1 GTSNPN and CDR2 SVGIG come from the germline V gene (reference sequence). With 5 bases removed from V and 3 bases from J, the gap between germline ends came to 10 bases. The CDR3 region has the DNA TGTGCCTGGGTCGACAGATACTATGGCTACACCTTC. This gives the protein CAWVDRYYGYTF.

The count of this clone is one. The rearrangement uses TRBV29-1 and TRBJ2-2, with 7 positions matching TRBD2. The length of the CDR3 is 12 residues. Germline V gene sequence: CDR1 SQVTM, CDR2 ANQGSEA. V lost 4 bases to trimming and J lost 7 bases; unmatched junction nucleotides: 3. CDR3 amino acids: CSVGGGGGELFF. In nucleotides, the CDR3 is TGCAGCGTTGGGGGGGGAGGCGGGGAGCTGTTTTTT.

This chain links TRBV6-5 with TRBJ1-1, with 7 nucleotides matching TRBD1. The V and J ends lost 6 bases and 2 bases, in that order; junction bases with no gene match: 9. The CDR3 is made up of 15 amino acids. Germline values: CDR1 MNHEY, CDR2 SVGAGI. CDR3 DNA sequence: TGTGCCAGCAGGCCTTCAACAGGGGCTAACACTGAAGCTTTCTTT. It specifies CASRPSTGANTEAFF.

This clone was observed a few times. The V and J genes are TRBV18 and TRBJ1-3; no firm D call. The V end was cut by 0 bases, the J end by 0 bases, with 15 bases between. The germline gives CDR1 KGHSH, CDR2 LQKENI. The CDR3 consists of 18 residues. The CDR3: CASSPPEEGGYSGNTIYF. The CDR3 nucleotides read TGTGCCAGCTCACCACCGGAGGAGGGAGGCTACTCTGGAAACACCATATATTTT.

The V and J genes are TRBV11-2 and TRBJ2-7; 9 bases match TRBD2. With V trimmed by 4 bases and J by 0 bases, 4 bases remained unmatched. Germline CDR1 reads SGHAT; CDR2 reads FQNNGV. The CDR3 runs to 15 residues. CDR3: CASSCGGESSYEQYF. Written as DNA, the CDR3 is TGTGCCAGCAGCTGCGGGGGGGAGAGCTCCTACGAGCAGTACTTC.

This chain uses TRBV14 with TRBJ2-5, with TRBD2 matching over 8 bases. After removal of 0 bases from V and 3 bases from J, the junction contained 3 bases not matched to a gene. Germline V gene sequence: CDR1 SGHDN, CDR2 FVKESK. The CDR3 runs 15 residues. CDR3 sequence: CASSQERAGEETQYF. CDR3 nucleotide sequence: TGTGCCAGCAGCCAAGAGAGAGCGGGAGAAGAGACCCAGTACTTC. The variable domain in full, completed from reference TRBV14 and TRBJ2-5, reads EAGVTQFPSHSVIEKGQTVTLRCDPISGHDNLYWYRRVMGKEIKFLLHFVKESKQDESGMPNNRFLAERTGGTYSTLKVQPAELEDSGVYFCASSQERAGEETQYFGPGTRLLVL.

This clone was found a few times. The V call is TRBV19, the J call TRBJ2-2; perhaps TRBD1 as D (5 bases). The germline V gene has CDR1 LNHDA and CDR2 SQIVND (reference sequence). V was clipped by 8 bases and J by 5 bases, with 21 bases between them. The CDR3 length is 16 residues. CDR3 sequence reads: CASWGTGPTRTGELFF. Written as DNA, the CDR3 is TGTGCCAGTTGGGGAACAGGTCCCACGAGGACCGGGGAGCTGTTTTTT.

The V and J genes are TRBV7-2 and TRBJ2-7, with TRBD2 matching 8 bases. From germline, CDR1 is SGHTA and CDR2 FQGNSA. V lost 2 bases to trimming and J lost 2 bases; unmatched junction nucleotides: 11. The length of the CDR3 is 17 residues. CDR3 protein: CASSLTTSGQGTYEQYF. The CDR3, as DNA: TGTGCCAGCAGCTTAACAACTAGCGGCCAGGGGACCTACGAGCAGTACTTC.

The chain carries TRBV7-8 and TRBJ2-1; D perhaps matches TRBD2 (6 bases). The CDR3 contains 13 residues. Per germline, CDR1 SGHVS and CDR2 FQNEAQ. V was shortened by 3 bases and J by 12 bases, with 15 bases between the two germline ends. In DNA form, the CDR3 reads TGTGCCAGCAGCTTCCCGGAGGGCGAAGGGCAGTTCTTC. Translating gives CASSFPEGEGQFF.

The J gene is TRBJ1-2, the V gene TRBV11-2; tentatively, D is TRBD1 (5 bases). There are 16 residues in the CDR3. Germline CDR1 SGHAT, CDR2 FQNNGV. V gave up 5 bases and J gave up 4 bases, with 20 bases separating them. The CDR3 nucleotides read TGTGCCAGCAGCCCTATAGGGGAGGGCCCGGCCTATGGCTACACCTTC. It specifies CASSPIGEGPAYGYTF.

The chain links TRBV10-1 to TRBJ1-1; D is unclear. Per the germline V gene, CDR1 is WNHNN and CDR2 is SYGVQD (reference sequence). V was pared by 2 bases and J by 1 base, with 14 bases between. This CDR3 contains 16 residues. The CDR3 protein is CASSESQDNPNTEAFF. The CDR3 DNA is TGCGCCAGCAGTGAGAGTCAGGATAACCCGAACACTGAAGCTTTCTTT.

About this clone: This same CDR3 is encoded by further DNA sequences in the sample. This rearrangement joins TRBV29-1 to TRBJ2-6; D is perhaps TRBD1 (6 bases). The CDR3 loop spans 13 amino acids. CDR1 SQVTM and CDR2 ANQGSEA come from the germline V gene. V dropped 6 bases and J dropped 2 bases, with 8 bases sitting between them. In DNA form, the CDR3 reads TGCAGCGTAGCAGGGGCTGGGGCCAACGTCCTGACTTTC. Translating gives CSVAGAGANVLTF.

This chain links TRBV20-1 with TRBJ2-5; D possibly corresponds to TRBD2 (7 bases). The germline gives CDR1 DFQATT, CDR2 SNEGSKA (reference sequence). The CDR3 spans 11 residues. CDR3: CGGGGRETQYF. CDR3 DNA sequence: TGCGGGGGAGGGGGGAGAGAGACCCAGTACTTC.

The chain employs TRBV18 and TRBJ2-7; TRBD2 matches 11 bases. Germline loops: CDR1 KGHSH, CDR2 LQKENI. The CDR3 is 15 residues long. The junction had 4 bases not matched to a gene; V was cut back by 2 bases and J by 4 bases. The CDR3 here is CASSPGPSGRYEQYF. As DNA, the CDR3 is TGTGCCAGCTCACCAGGGCCTAGCGGGAGGTACGAGCAGTACTTC. Full variable domain (missing parts from reference TRBV18 and TRBJ2-7): NAGVMQNPRHLVRRRGQEARLRCSPMKGHSHVYWYRQLPEEGLKFMVYLQKENIIDESGMPKERFSAEFPKEGPSILRIQQVVRGDSAAYFCASSPGPSGRYEQYFGPGTRLTVT.

CDR3 amino acids: CASTGLAGGPGEQYF. The CDR3, as DNA: TGTGCCAGCACCGGACTAGCGGGAGGGCCGGGCGAGCAGTACTTC. V and J are TRBV6-6 and TRBJ2-7; 15 bases are a match to TRBD2. This CDR3 contains 15 residues. The germline V gene encodes CDR1 MNHNY and CDR2 SVGAGI (reference sequence). J lost 6 bases, V lost 7 bases, and 7 bases had no gene match.

This chain joins TRBV6-1 and TRBJ2-1, with 14 bases matching TRBD2. J lost 9 bases, V lost 3 bases, and 1 base had no gene match. The CDR3 covers 14 residues. Looked up from germline, CDR1 is MNHNS and CDR2 is SASEGT. The CDR3 region is CASSEGLAGAEQFF. In nucleotides, the CDR3 is TGTGCCAGCAGTGAGGGACTAGCGGGAGCTGAGCAGTTCTTC.

This clone was recorded a few times. The V and J genes are TRBV27 and TRBJ2-7; D may be TRBD1 (6 bases). The V gene's germline CDR1 is MNHEY and CDR2 SMNVEV (reference sequence). This CDR3 is 11 amino acids long. The V gene lost 11 bases and the J gene lost 3 bases, with 11 bases spanning the gap. CDR3 sequence reads: CAVRGLYEQYF. CDR3 DNA sequence: TGTGCCGTCAGGGGCCTCTACGAGCAGTACTTC.

This rearrangement joins TRBV10-3 to TRBJ1-5; the D is unclear. Trimming took 8 bases from V and 7 from J, leaving 15 bases between them. CDR1 ENHRY and CDR2 SYGVKD come from the germline V gene. This CDR3 has 13 amino acids. The CDR3, as DNA: TGTGCCATCGGTGGATTCCCAAGCCAGCCCCAGCATTTT. This sequence encodes CAIGGFPSQPQHF.

The chain couples TRBV4-3 to TRBJ2-5, with 7 bases aligning to TRBD1. CDR1 and CDR2 (germline): LGHNA, YSLEER. V lost 0 bases and J lost 4; bases outside the gene matches: 11. CDR3 length: 17 residues. The CDR3 region has the DNA TGCGCCAGCAGCCAAGACTACGGGACAGCGGCGGGAGAGACCCAGTACTTC. It codes for CASSQDYGTAAGETQYF.

The V and J genes are TRBV7-9 and TRBJ2-1, with TRBD2 matching 12 bases. The V gene end was trimmed by 1 base and the J gene end by 15 bases; junction bases not matched to a gene: 13. There are 16 residues in the CDR3. CDR1 is SEHNR and CDR2 is FQNEAQ in the germline V gene (reference sequence). For the CDR3, the DNA is TGTGCCAGCAGCTTAGAGCGTTCCGCGACTAGCGGGAGATGGTTCTTC. Protein sequence: CASSLERSATSGRWFF.